What follows is one T cell receptor beta chain and its context. Its matching antigen is unknown. The PCR ran on 60 Vbeta and 13 Jbeta primers. Sequencing was performed with immunoSEQ multiplex PCR; in TCRdb, only in-frame clones are kept and a portion is missing. The profile shows around 120,000 clones, about three quarters of them singletons. This specimen comes from a study of cytomegalovirus exposure and HLA in healthy donors. Study-wide points: A missense variant in DCLRE1C was later tied to TCR beta V- and J-gene trimming. A later analysis revealed that TCR association rates differed between HLA loci, peaking at DRB1 and bottoming out at HLA-C.

The sequencing sample was made of PBMCs. This receptor was identified in a middle-aged woman in good health and CMV-seropositive.

CDR3 sequence reads: CASSPRTGDAGELFF. CDR3 in DNA: TGCGCCAGCAGCCCCAGGACAGGGGATGCCGGGGAGCTGTTTTTT. The chain joins TRBV5-1 to TRBJ2-2; 9 bases are a match to TRBD1. Germline V gene data show CDR1 as SGHRS and CDR2 as YFSETQ. This CDR3 spans 15 amino acids. After removal of 4 bases from V and 6 bases from J, the junction contained 7 bases not matched to a gene.